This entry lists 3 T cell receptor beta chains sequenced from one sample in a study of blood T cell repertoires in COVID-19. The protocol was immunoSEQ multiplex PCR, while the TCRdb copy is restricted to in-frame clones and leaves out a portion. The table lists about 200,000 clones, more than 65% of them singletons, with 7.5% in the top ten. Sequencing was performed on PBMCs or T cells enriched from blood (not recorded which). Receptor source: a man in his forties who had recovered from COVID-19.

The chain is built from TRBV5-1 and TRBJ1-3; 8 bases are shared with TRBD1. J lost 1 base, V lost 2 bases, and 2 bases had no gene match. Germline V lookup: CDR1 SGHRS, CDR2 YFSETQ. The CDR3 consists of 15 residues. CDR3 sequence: CASSFTGGSGNTIYF. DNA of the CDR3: TGCGCCAGCAGCTTCACAGGGGGTTCTGGAAACACCATATATTTT.

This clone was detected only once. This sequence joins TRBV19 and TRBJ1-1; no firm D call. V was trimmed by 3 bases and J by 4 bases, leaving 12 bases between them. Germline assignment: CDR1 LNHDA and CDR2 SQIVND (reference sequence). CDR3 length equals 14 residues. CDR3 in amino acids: CASSMGRSGTEAFF. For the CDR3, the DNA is TGTGCCAGTAGTATGGGGAGGTCGGGCACTGAAGCTTTCTTT.

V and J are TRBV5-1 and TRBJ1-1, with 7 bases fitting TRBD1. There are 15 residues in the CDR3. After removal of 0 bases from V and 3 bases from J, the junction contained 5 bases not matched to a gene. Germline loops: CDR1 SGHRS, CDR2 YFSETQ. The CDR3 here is CASSLAWDRDTEAFF. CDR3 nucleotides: TGCGCCAGCAGCTTGGCGTGGGACAGAGACACTGAAGCTTTCTTT.